The T cell receptor beta chain described here comes from a study of cytomegalovirus exposure and HLA in healthy donors. A remark on this clone: What it binds is not known.

The V end lost 6 bases, the J end lost 4 bases, and 11 bases lay between the germline ends. Germline loops: CDR1 LNHDA, CDR2 SQIVND (reference sequence). The CDR3 is 13 amino acids. Overall study findings and caveats: Later analysis suggested links between common viral pathogens and several top significant clusters. The study flagged about 160 TCR beta chains as cytomegalovirus-associated.

Use of 60 Vbeta and 13 Jbeta primers characterized the PCR. Sequencing was performed with immunoSEQ multiplex PCR; in TCRdb, only in-frame clones are kept and a portion is missing. Here the sample spans some 110,000 clones, more than 65% being singletons. Input material: PBMCs. The clonotype was recovered from a woman in her 30s in good health and CMV-seronegative. The chain uses TRBV19 and TRBJ2-3, with unresolved D. The CDR3 protein is CASSPMAADTQYF. The DNA for the CDR3 is TGTGCCAGTAGCCCCATGGCCGCAGATACGCAGTATTTT.